Included here is one T cell receptor beta chain sequence, with context. Its antigen remains unknown. The record originates from a study of yellow fever vaccine responses in identical twins. Study-wide points: Among the twins, the vaccine T cell response reportedly seemed partly convergent and partly personalized.

This CDR3 region has 15 residues. Trimming removed 3 bases at V and 4 bases at J, with 14 bases between. Germline V gene lookup returns CDR1 SGDLS and CDR2 YYNGEE. Using its own MiXCR run on the RT-PCR reads, TCRdb lists one record per CDR3 protein. Among several thousand distinct CDR3 sequences listed, less than 75% were seen once. The origin of this receptor is a woman younger than 30 who received the yellow fever vaccine. The chain employs TRBV9 and TRBJ2-1; possible D gene TRBD1, 6 bases. Sequencing used T cells from blood (PBMCs), unsorted or a sorted subset (not recorded which), obtained before or after yellow fever vaccination (not recorded which). The CDR3 protein is CASSAGTQAYNEQFF. The CDR3, as DNA: TGTGCCAGCAGCGCCGGGACACAGGCGTACAATGAGCAGTTCTTC.